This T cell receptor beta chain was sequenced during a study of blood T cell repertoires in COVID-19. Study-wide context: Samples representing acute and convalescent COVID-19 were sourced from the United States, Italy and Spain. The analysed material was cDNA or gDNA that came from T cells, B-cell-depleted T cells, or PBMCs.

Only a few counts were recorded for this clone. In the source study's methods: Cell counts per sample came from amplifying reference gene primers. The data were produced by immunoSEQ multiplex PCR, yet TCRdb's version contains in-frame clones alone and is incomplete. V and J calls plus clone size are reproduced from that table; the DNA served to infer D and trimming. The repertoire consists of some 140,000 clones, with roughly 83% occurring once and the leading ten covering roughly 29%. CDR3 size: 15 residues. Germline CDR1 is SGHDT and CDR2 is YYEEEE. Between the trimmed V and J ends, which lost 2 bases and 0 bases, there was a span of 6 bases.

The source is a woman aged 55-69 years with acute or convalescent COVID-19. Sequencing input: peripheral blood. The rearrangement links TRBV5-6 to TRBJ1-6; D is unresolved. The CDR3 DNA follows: TGTGCCAGCAGCTTAGGGAGCTCCTATAATTCACCCCTCCACTTT. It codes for CASSLGSSYNSPLHF. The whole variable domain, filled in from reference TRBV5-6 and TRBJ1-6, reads DAGVTQSPTHLIKTRGQQVTLRCSPKSGHDTVSWYQQALGQGPQFIFQYYEEEERQRGNFPDRFSGHQFPNYSSELNVNALLLGDSALYLCASSLGSSYNSPLHFGNGTRLTVT.